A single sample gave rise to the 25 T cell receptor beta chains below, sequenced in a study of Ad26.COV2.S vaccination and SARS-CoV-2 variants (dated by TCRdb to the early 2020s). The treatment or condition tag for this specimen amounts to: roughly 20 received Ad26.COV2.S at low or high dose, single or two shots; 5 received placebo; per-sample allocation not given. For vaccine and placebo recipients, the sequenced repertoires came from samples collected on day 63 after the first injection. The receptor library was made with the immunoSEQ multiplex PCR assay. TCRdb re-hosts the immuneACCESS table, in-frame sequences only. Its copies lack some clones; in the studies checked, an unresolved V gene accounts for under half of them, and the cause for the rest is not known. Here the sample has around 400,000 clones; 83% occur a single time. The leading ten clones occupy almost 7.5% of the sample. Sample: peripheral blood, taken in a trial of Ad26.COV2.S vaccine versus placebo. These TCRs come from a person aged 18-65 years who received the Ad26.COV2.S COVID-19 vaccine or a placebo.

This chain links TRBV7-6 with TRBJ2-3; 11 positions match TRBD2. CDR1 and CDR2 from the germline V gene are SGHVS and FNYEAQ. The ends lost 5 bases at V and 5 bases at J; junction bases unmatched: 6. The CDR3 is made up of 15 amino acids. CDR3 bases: TGTGCCAGCAGCCAGACTAGCGGGGTCGTAGATACGCAGTATTTT. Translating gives CASSQTSGVVDTQYF.

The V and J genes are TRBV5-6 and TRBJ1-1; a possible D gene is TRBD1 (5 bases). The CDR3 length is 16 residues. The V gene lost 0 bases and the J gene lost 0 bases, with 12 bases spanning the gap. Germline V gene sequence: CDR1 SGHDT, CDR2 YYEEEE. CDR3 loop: CASSLEQGGVNTEAFF. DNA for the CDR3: TGTGCCAGCAGCTTGGAGCAGGGTGGCGTGAACACTGAAGCTTTCTTT.

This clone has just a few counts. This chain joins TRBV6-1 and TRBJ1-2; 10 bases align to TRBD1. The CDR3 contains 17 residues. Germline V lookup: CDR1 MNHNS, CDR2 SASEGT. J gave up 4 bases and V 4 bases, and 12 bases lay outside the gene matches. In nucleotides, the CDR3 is TGTGCCAGCAGTGCCCTCGTAGGACAGGGGGATTTCTATGGCTACACCTTC. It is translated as CASSALVGQGDFYGYTF.

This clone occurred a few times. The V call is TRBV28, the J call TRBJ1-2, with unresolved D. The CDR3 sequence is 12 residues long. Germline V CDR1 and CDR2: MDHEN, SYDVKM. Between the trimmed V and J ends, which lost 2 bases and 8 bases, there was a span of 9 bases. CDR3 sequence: CASSLVSRGYTF. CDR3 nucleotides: TGTGCCAGCAGTTTAGTTTCCCGAGGCTACACCTTC.

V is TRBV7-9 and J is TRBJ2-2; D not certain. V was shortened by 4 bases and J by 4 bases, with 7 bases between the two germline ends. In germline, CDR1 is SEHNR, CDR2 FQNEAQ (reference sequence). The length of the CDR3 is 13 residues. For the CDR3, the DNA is TGTGCCAGCAGCTGGCTCTCCACCGGGGAGCTGTTTTTT. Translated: CASSWLSTGELFF. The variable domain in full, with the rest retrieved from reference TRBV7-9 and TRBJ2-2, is DTGVSQNPRHKITKRGQNVTFRCDPISEHNRLYWYRQTLGQGPEFLTYFQNEAQLEKSRLLSDRFSAERPKGSFSTLEIQRTEQGDSAMYLCASSWLSTGELFFGEGSRLTVL.

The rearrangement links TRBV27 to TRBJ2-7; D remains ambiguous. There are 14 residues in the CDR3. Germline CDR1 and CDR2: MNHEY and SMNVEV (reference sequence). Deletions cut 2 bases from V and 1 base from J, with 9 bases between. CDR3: CASSLAGPSYEQYF. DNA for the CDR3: TGTGCCAGCAGTTTAGCCGGGCCTTCCTACGAGCAGTACTTC.

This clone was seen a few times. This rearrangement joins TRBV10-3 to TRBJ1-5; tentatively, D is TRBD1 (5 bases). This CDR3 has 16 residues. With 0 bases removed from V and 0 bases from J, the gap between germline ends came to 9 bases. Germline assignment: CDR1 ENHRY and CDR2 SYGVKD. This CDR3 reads CAISESPGNSNQPQHF. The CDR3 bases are TGTGCCATCAGTGAGTCGCCAGGGAATAGCAATCAGCCCCAGCATTTT.

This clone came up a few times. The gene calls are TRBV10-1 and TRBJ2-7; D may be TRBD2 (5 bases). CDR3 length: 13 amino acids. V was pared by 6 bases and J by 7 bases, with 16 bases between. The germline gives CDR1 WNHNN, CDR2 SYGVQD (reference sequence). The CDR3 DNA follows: TGCGCCAGCAGGGCCAGTGGCTCGGGAGAGCAGTACTTC. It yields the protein CASRASGSGEQYF.

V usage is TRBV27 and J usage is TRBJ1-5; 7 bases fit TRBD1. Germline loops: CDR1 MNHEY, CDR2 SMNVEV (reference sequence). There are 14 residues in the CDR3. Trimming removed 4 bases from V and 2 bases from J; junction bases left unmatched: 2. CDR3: CASSWTGGNQPQHF. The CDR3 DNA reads TGTGCCAGCAGTTGGACAGGAGGCAATCAGCCCCAGCATTTT.

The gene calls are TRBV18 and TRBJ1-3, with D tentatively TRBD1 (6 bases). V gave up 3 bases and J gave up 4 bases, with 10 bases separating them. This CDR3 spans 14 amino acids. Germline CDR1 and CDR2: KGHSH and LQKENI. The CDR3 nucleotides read TGTGCCAGCTCACCCAGGGGAGGAGGAAACACCATATATTTT. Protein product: CASSPRGGGNTIYF.

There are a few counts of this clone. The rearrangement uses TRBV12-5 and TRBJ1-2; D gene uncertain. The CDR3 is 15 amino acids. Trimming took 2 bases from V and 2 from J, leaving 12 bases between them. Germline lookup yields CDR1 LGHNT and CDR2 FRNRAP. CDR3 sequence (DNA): TGTGCTAGTGGTTTGAGTTACCGAGCAAACTATGGCTACACCTTC. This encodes CASGLSYRANYGYTF.

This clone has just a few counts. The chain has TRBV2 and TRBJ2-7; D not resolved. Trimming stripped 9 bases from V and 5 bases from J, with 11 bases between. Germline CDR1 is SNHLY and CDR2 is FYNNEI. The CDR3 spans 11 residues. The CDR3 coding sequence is TGTGCCAGTAACCTGGACCACGAGCAGTACTTC. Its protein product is CASNLDHEQYF. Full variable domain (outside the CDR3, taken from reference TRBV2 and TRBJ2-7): EPEVTQTPSHQVTQMGQEVILRCVPISNHLYFYWYRQILGQKVEFLVSFYNNEISEKSEIFDDQFSVERPDGSNFTLKIRSTKLEDSAMYFCASNLDHEQYFGPGTRLTVT.

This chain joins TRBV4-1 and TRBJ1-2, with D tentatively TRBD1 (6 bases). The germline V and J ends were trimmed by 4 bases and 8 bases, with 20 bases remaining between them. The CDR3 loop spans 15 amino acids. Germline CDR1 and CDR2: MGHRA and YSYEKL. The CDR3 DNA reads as TGCGCCAGCAGCCTGATTTTAGGGGGGGCTCGAGGCTACACCTTC. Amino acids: CASSLILGGARGYTF.

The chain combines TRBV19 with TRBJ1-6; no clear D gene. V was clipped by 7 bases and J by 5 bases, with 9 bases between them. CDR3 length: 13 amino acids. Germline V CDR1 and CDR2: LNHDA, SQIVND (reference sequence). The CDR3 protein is CASTQRNNSPLHF. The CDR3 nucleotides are TGTGCCAGTACGCAGAGAAATAATTCACCCCTCCACTTT.

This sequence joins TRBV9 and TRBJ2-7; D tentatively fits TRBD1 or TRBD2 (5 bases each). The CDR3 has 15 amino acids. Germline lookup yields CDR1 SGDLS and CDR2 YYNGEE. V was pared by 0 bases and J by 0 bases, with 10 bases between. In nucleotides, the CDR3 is TGTGCCAGCAGCGTAGGTACGGGACCCTCCTACGAGCAGTACTTC. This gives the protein CASSVGTGPSYEQYF.

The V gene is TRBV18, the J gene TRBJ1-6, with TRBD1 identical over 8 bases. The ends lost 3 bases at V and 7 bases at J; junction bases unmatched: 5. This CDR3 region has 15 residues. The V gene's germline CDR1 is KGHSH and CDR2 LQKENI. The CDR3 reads CASSPLDRVNSPLHF. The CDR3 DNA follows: TGTGCCAGCTCACCCCTGGACAGGGTAAATTCACCCCTCCACTTT.

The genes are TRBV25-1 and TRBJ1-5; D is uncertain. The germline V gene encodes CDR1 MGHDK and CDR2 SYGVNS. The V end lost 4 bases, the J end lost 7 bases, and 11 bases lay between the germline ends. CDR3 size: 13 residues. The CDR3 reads CASSGIDGQPQHF. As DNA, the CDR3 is TGTGCCAGCAGTGGTATCGACGGCCAGCCCCAGCATTTT.

CDR3 in amino acids: CASSFSFVEAFF. Here the CDR3 DNA reads TGTGCCAGCAGCTTCTCGTTCGTCGAAGCTTTCTTT. The chain links TRBV5-5 to TRBJ1-1, with D hard to call. Germline loops: CDR1 SGHKS, CDR2 YYEKEE (reference sequence). Trimming shortened V by 2 bases and J by 8 bases, and 10 bases separated the two germline ends. The CDR3 runs 12 residues.

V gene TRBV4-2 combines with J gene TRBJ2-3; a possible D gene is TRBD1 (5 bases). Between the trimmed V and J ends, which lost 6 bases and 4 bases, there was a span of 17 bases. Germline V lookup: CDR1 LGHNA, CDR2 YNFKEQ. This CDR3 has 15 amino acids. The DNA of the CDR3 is TGTGCCAGCAGTTCCGAAGGGGCCTTTCCAGATACGCAGTATTTT. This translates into CASSSEGAFPDTQYF.

CDR3 loop: CATSQGITNEKLFF. CDR3 DNA: TGTGCCACCAGCCAGGGGATAACTAATGAAAAACTGTTTTTT. J is TRBJ1-4 and V is TRBV15; D perhaps matches TRBD1 (6 bases). Trimming pared 5 bases from V and 1 base from J, leaving 8 bases between. CDR3 length: 14 residues. Germline-derived CDR1 and CDR2 are LNHNV and YYDKDF (reference sequence).

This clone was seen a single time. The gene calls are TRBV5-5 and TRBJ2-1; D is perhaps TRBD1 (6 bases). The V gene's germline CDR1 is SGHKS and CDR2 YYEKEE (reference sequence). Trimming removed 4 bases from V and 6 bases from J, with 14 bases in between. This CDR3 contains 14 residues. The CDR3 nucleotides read TGTGCCAGCAGCCCGGGACATCGGACCAATGAGCAGTTCTTC. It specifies CASSPGHRTNEQFF.

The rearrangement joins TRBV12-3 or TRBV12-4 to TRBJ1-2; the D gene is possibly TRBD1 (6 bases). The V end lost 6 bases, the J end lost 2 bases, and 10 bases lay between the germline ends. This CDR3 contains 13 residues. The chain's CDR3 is CASRGRGNYGYTF. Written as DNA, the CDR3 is TGTGCCAGCAGAGGCAGGGGAAACTATGGCTACACCTTC.

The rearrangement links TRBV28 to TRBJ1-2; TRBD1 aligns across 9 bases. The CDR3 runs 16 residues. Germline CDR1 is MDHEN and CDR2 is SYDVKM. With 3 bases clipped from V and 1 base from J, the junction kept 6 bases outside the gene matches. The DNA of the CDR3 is TGTGCCAGCAGTTTCCCGAGGGACAGGGTTAACTATGGCTACACCTTC. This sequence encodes CASSFPRDRVNYGYTF.

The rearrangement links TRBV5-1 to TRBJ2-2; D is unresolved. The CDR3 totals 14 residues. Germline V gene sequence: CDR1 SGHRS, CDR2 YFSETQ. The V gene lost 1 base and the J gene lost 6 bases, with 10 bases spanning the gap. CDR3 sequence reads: CASSLSLRAGELFF. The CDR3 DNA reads TGCGCCAGCAGCTTGAGTCTTAGGGCCGGGGAGCTGTTTTTT.

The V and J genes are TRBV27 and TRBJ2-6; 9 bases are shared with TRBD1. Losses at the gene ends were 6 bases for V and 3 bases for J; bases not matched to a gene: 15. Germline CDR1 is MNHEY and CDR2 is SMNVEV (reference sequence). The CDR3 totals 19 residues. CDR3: CASSHGAGQGWFGANVLTF. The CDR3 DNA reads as TGTGCCAGCAGCCATGGAGCGGGACAGGGATGGTTTGGGGCCAACGTCCTGACTTTC.